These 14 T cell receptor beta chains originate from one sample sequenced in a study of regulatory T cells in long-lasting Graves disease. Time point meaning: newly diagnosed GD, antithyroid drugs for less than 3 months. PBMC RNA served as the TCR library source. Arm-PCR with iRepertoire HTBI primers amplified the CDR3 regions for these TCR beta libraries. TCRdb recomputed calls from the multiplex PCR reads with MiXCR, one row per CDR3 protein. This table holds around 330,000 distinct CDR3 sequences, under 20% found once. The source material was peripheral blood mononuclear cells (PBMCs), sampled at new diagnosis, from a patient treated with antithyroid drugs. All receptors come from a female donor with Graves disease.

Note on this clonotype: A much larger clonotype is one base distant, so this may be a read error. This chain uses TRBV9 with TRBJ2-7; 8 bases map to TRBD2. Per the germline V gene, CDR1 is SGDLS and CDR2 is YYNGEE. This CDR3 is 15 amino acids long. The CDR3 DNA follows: TGTGCCAGCAGCTCCACTAGCGGAGGTGGCCACGAGCACTACTTC. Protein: CASSSTSGGGHEHYF.

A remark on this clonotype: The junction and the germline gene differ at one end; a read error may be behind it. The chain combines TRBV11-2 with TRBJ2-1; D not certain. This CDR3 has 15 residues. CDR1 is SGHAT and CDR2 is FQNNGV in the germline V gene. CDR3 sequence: CASSLSKSSDNEQFF. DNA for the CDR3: TGTGCCAGCAGCTTAAGCAAGAGCTCCGACAATGAGCAGTTCTTC.

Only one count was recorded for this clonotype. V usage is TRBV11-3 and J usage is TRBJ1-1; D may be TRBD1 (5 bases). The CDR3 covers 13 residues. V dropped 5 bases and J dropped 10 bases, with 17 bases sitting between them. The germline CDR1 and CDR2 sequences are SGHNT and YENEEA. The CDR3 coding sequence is TGTGCCAGCAGCCTGGGACCAATCTTCACAGCTTTCTTT. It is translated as CASSLGPIFTAFF.

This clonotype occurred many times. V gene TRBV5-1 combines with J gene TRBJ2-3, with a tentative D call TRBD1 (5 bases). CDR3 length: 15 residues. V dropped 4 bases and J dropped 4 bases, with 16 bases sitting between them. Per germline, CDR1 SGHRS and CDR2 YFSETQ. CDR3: CASSTWGGAADTQYF. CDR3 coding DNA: TGCGCCAGCAGCACCTGGGGTGGGGCGGCAGATACGCAGTATTTT.

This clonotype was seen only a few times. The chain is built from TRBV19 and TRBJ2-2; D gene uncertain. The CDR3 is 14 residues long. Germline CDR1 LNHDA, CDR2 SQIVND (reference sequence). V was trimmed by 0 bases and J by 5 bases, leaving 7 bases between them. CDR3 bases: TGTGCCAGTAGTATAGATCAAGAAACCGGGGAGCTGTTTTTT. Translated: CASSIDQETGELFF.

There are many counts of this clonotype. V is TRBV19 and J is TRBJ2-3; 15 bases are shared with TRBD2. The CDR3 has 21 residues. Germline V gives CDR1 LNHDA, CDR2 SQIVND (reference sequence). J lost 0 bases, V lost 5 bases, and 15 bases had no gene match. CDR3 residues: CASSLKPGLAGGISSTDTQYF. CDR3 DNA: TGTGCCAGTAGTCTAAAGCCGGGACTAGCGGGAGGTATCTCTAGCACAGATACGCAGTATTTT.

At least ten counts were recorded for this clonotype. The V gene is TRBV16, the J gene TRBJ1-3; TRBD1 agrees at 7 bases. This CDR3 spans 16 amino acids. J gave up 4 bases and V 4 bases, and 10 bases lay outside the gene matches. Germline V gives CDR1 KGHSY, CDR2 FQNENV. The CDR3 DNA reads TGTGCCAGCAGCCCCGATACCGGGACAGCAGGAAACACCATATATTTT. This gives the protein CASSPDTGTAGNTIYF.

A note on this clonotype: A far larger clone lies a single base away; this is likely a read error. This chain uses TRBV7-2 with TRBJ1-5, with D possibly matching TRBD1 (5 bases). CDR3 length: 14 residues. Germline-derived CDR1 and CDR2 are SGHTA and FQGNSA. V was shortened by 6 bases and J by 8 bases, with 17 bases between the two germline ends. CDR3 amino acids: CASSLGRATEPQHF. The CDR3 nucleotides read TGTGCCAGCAGTTTGGGCAGGGCGACTGAGCCCCAGCATTTT.

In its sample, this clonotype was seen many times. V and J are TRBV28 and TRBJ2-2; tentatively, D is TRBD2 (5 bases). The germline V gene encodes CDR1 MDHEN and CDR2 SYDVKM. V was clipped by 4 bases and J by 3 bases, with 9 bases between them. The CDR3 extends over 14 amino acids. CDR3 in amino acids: CASSSPGDTGELFF. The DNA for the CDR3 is TGTGCCAGCAGTTCCCCCGGGGACACCGGGGAGCTGTTTTTT.

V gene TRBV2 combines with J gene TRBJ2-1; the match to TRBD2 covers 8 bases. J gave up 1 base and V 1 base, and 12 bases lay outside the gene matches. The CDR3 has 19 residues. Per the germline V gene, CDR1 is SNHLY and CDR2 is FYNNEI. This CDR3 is CASSEGLARGLWSYNEQFF. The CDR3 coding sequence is TGTGCCAGCAGTGAAGGACTAGCGAGGGGACTTTGGTCCTACAATGAGCAGTTCTTC.

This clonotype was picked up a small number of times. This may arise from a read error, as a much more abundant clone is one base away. The CDR3 reads CASSRPGTQNTRELFF. The CDR3 DNA is TGTGCCAGCAGTCGGCCCGGGACTCAGAACACCAGGGAGCTGTTTTTT. The chain recombines TRBV12-3 or TRBV12-4 with TRBJ2-2; weak D call: TRBD2 (6 bases). CDR3 length equals 16 residues.

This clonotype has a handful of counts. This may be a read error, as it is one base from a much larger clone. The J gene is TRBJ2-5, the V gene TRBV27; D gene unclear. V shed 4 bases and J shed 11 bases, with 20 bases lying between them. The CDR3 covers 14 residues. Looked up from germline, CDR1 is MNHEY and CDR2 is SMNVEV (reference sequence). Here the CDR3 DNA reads TGTGCCAGCAGTTGGGCAGTCTTTAACAATGAGCAGTACTTC. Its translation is CASSWAVFNNEQYF.

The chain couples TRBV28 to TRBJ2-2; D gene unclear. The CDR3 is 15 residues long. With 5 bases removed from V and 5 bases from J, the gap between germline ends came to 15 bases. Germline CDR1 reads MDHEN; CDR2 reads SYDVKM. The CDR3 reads CASSPRYTATGELFF. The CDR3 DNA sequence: TGTGCCAGCAGTCCTCGCTACACGGCGACCGGGGAGCTGTTTTTT.

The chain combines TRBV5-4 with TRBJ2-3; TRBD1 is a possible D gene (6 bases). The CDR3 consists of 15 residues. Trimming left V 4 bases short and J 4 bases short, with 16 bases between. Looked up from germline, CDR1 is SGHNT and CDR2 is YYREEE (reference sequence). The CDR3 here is CASSPLGARPDTQYF. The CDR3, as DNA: TGTGCCAGCAGCCCTCTGGGGGCGCGACCAGATACGCAGTATTTT.